The 27 T cell receptor beta chains given below trace back to one sample, sequenced in a study of blood T cell repertoires in COVID-19. Data came from immunoSEQ multiplex PCR; TCRdb stores just in-frame clones and leaves some out. Of 240,000 or so clones listed, around 90% were seen once; the top ten hold 0.85% to 0.9%. The sample taken for sequencing was PBMCs or T cells enriched from blood (not recorded which). The receptors stem from a man aged 45-65 years who had been exposed to COVID-19.

The V call is TRBV5-1, the J call TRBJ1-1; the D gene is possibly TRBD1 (5 bases). The CDR3 loop spans 15 amino acids. V lost 4 bases and J lost 1, with 14 bases in between. Per the germline V gene, CDR1 is SGHRS and CDR2 is YFSETQ. The CDR3 protein is CASSIGALENTEAFF. The CDR3 DNA sequence: TGCGCCAGCAGCATTGGGGCCCTAGAGAACACTGAAGCTTTCTTT.

This clone was counted only a few times. The genes are TRBV29-1 and TRBJ1-6; 8 positions match TRBD1. V lost 7 bases and J lost 8; bases outside the gene matches: 10. CDR1 and CDR2 from the germline V gene are SQVTM and ANQGSEA. The CDR3 sequence is 14 residues long. CDR3 loop: CSARTGGSDSPLHF. The CDR3 nucleotides read TGCAGCGCCCGAACAGGGGGTAGCGATTCACCCCTCCACTTT.

For the CDR3, the DNA is TGTGCCAGCCACCCGGGACAGGGGGCGACCGGTCAGCCCCAGCATTTT. The encoded protein is CASHPGQGATGQPQHF. The chain has TRBV18 and TRBJ1-5; the match to TRBD1 covers 12 bases. Germline V CDR1 and CDR2: KGHSH, LQKENI. Losses at the gene ends were 8 bases for V and 6 bases for J; bases not matched to a gene: 11. The CDR3 length is 16 residues.

The chain couples TRBV28 to TRBJ1-5; possible D gene TRBD1, 6 bases. The ends were cut back, 2 bases at V and 6 bases at J, with 11 bases in the middle. The CDR3 is 14 residues long. Germline CDR1 is MDHEN and CDR2 is SYDVKM. The chain's CDR3 is CASSLAGGSQPQHF. CDR3 DNA: TGTGCCAGCAGTTTAGCGGGGGGCAGTCAGCCCCAGCATTTT. Full variable domain (outside the CDR3, taken from reference TRBV28 and TRBJ1-5): DVKVTQSSRYLVKRTGEKVFLECVQDMDHENMFWYRQDPGLGLRLIYFSYDVKMKEKGDIPEGYSVSREKKERFSLILESASTNQTSMYLCASSLAGGSQPQHFGDGTRLSIL.

This chain connects TRBV4-2 to TRBJ2-3, with 12 nucleotides matching TRBD2. The CDR3 contains 18 residues. Germline CDR1 and CDR2: LGHNA and YNFKEQ. The ends lost 1 base at V and 4 bases at J; junction bases unmatched: 9. CDR3 sequence: CASSQVVTSGRGSDTQYF. CDR3 DNA sequence: TGTGCCAGCAGCCAAGTAGTGACTAGCGGGAGAGGTTCAGATACGCAGTATTTT.

The CDR3 DNA sequence: TGTGCCAGTAGCGCGAGAAACTATGGCTACACCTTC. This translates into CASSARNYGYTF. The chain links TRBV19 to TRBJ1-2, with D unclear. Trimming removed 6 bases at V and 2 bases at J, with 7 bases between. The CDR3 is 12 residues long. Germline V gives CDR1 LNHDA, CDR2 SQIVND (reference sequence).

The V and J genes are TRBV7-3 and TRBJ2-2, with D perhaps TRBD2 (6 bases). The CDR3 is 14 amino acids. Trimming pared 0 bases from V and 7 bases from J, leaving 9 bases between. The germline CDR1 and CDR2 sequences are SGHTA and FQGTGA. In nucleotides, the CDR3 is TGTGCCAGCAGCTTAACTGGCGGGAACGGGGAGCTGTTTTTT. It codes for CASSLTGGNGELFF.

This clone was seen only a few times. The chain uses TRBV28 and TRBJ1-2, with 8 positions matching TRBD1. CDR1 is MDHEN, CDR2 SYDVKM, per germline. V gave up 7 bases and J gave up 6 bases; unmatched junction bases: 19. The CDR3 is 17 amino acids. The DNA for the CDR3 is TGTGCCAGCACCCTATACTCAGGACAGGGTAATGACGATGGCTACACCTTC. Amino acids: CASTLYSGQGNDDGYTF.

V usage is TRBV19 and J usage is TRBJ1-1, with 9 bases identical to TRBD1. This CDR3 is built from 17 residues. V gave up 6 bases and J gave up 5 bases; unmatched junction bases: 16. Germline CDR1 reads LNHDA; CDR2 reads SQIVND (reference sequence). CDR3 sequence: CASRRDREHRGRTEAFF. The CDR3 nucleotides read TGTGCCAGTAGACGGGACAGGGAACATCGAGGTCGGACTGAAGCTTTCTTT.

V and J are TRBV21-1 and TRBJ1-2; no check of the table's D call, TRBD1, against the DNA was made. TRBV21-1 constitutes a pseudogene. This CDR3 is built from 14 residues. The CDR3 here is CASSKSLGAVGYTF. CDR3 in DNA: TGTGCCAGCAGCAAATCTTTGGGGGCAGTGGGCTACACCTTC.

The V gene is TRBV30, the J gene TRBJ1-5; tentatively, D is TRBD1 (5 bases). CDR1 and CDR2 (germline): GTSNPN, SVGIG (reference sequence). The CDR3 sequence is 14 residues long. The V and J ends lost 3 bases and 5 bases respectively, with 14 bases between them. This chain's CDR3 is CAWRAGGKDQPQHF. In DNA form, the CDR3 reads TGTGCCTGGAGGGCGGGGGGGAAAGATCAGCCCCAGCATTTT.

The chain combines TRBV27 with TRBJ1-2; 7 bases align to TRBD1. From germline, CDR1 is MNHEY and CDR2 SMNVEV (reference sequence). CDR3 length: 14 residues. Losses at the gene ends were 5 bases for V and 10 bases for J; bases not matched to a gene: 13. Here the CDR3 reads CASSTNRQGAVYTF. The CDR3 bases are TGTGCCAGCAGTACCAATCGACAGGGCGCTGTCTACACCTTC.

The genes are TRBV6-6 and TRBJ2-7, with TRBD2 identical over 13 bases. Germline V gene data show CDR1 as MNHNY and CDR2 as SVGAGI (reference sequence). V lost 10 bases to trimming and J lost 7 bases; unmatched junction nucleotides: 16. The CDR3 sequence is 16 residues long. CDR3 residues: CATGTSGKKGTREQYV. The CDR3 DNA reads TGTGCCACAGGGACTAGCGGGAAAAAGGGGACACGGGAGCAGTACGTC.

J is TRBJ1-2 and V is TRBV28; 7 bases map to TRBD1. The trim removed 7 bases at V and 4 bases at J, leaving 6 bases unmatched. CDR1 is MDHEN, CDR2 SYDVKM, per germline. This CDR3 spans 13 amino acids. The CDR3 DNA reads TGTGCCAGCATTACGACAGGGATCTATGGCTACACCTTC. Its translation: CASITTGIYGYTF.

The chain combines TRBV7-2 with TRBJ1-3, with D hard to call. V was trimmed by 1 base and J by 0 bases, leaving 7 bases between them. The CDR3 runs 15 residues. CDR1 and CDR2 (germline): SGHTA, FQGNSA. The CDR3 here is CASSLGFYSGNTIYF. The CDR3 coding sequence is TGTGCCAGCAGCTTAGGGTTCTACTCTGGAAACACCATATATTTT. Full variable domain (rest looked up from reference TRBV7-2 and TRBJ1-3): GAGVSQSPSNKVTEKGKDVELRCDPISGHTALYWYRQSLGQGLEFLIYFQGNSAPDKSGLPSDRFSAERTGGSVSTLTIQRTQQEDSAVYLCASSLGFYSGNTIYFGEGSWLTVV.

The CDR3 DNA follows: TGTGCCAGCACCACTCCTGGGAGGGTTCGTGGCTACACCTTC. This gives the protein CASTTPGRVRGYTF. This chain uses TRBV9 with TRBJ1-2; D unclear. This CDR3 has 14 amino acids. V lost 6 bases and J lost 7, with 19 bases in between. The germline CDR1 and CDR2 sequences are SGDLS and YYNGEE.

The chain couples TRBV9 to TRBJ2-2; 9 bases fit TRBD2. The CDR3 sequence is 17 residues long. Germline V gene data show CDR1 as SGDLS and CDR2 as YYNGEE. Trimming at V came to 2 bases and at J to 7 bases, leaving 12 bases not matched to a gene. The CDR3 nucleotides are TGTGCCAGCAGCGTCAATAGCGGGAGCCCGATTAGCGGGGAGCTGTTTTTT. Amino acid sequence: CASSVNSGSPISGELFF.

Only one count was recorded for this clone. The V gene is TRBV19, the J gene TRBJ1-1; no firm D call. This CDR3 spans 16 amino acids. CDR1 LNHDA and CDR2 SQIVND come from the germline V gene (reference sequence). The V and J ends lost 3 bases and 2 bases respectively, with 16 bases between them. CDR3 region: CASSIYEAPVNTEAFF. CDR3 DNA: TGTGCCAGTAGTATCTACGAGGCCCCTGTCAACACTGAAGCTTTCTTT.

The chain carries TRBV7-2 and TRBJ1-1, with D uncertain. The CDR3 has 15 amino acids. Germline values: CDR1 SGHTA, CDR2 FQGNSA. Deletions cut 8 bases from V and 2 bases from J, with 18 bases between. DNA of the CDR3: TGTGCCAGCCCGAATCACCGACGGAGCAACACTGAAGCTTTCTTT. Protein product: CASPNHRRSNTEAFF.

This chain connects TRBV6-1 to TRBJ2-3; tentative D call: TRBD1 (6 bases). The CDR3 length is 16 residues. CDR1 and CDR2 from the germline V gene are MNHNS and SASEGT. With 2 bases removed from V and 2 bases from J, the gap between germline ends came to 14 bases. This CDR3 is CASSERQGWVTDTQYF. CDR3 nucleotides: TGTGCCAGCAGTGAAAGGCAGGGGTGGGTCACAGATACGCAGTATTTT.

J is TRBJ1-4 and V is TRBV5-6; D not certain. The CDR3 has 15 residues. In germline, CDR1 is SGHDT, CDR2 YYEEEE. The V gene lost 0 bases and the J gene lost 5 bases, with 11 bases spanning the gap. The CDR3 nucleotides are TGTGCCAGCAGCTTGGTAACAGCGGGCAATGAAAAACTGTTTTTT. This gives the protein CASSLVTAGNEKLFF.

The chain employs TRBV18 and TRBJ1-1; 7 bases map to TRBD1. CDR3 length: 17 residues. Germline CDR1 is KGHSH and CDR2 is LQKENI. J gave up 0 bases and V 6 bases, and 13 bases lay outside the gene matches. CDR3 loop: CASSRLGQIEMNTEAFF. Written as DNA, the CDR3 is TGTGCCAGCTCCCGACTGGGACAGATAGAGATGAACACTGAAGCTTTCTTT.

The chain combines TRBV7-3 with TRBJ2-3; D is uncertain. The length of the CDR3 is 16 residues. V dropped 0 bases and J dropped 2 bases, with 12 bases sitting between them. Looked up from germline, CDR1 is SGHTA and CDR2 is FQGTGA. CDR3 coding DNA: TGTGCCAGCAGCTTAACCGGGTGGGTGTCCACAGATACGCAGTATTTT. It specifies CASSLTGWVSTDTQYF.

CDR3 sequence reads: CASSTGTFYEQYV. The CDR3 nucleotides read TGTGCCAGCAGTACCGGGACATTTTACGAGCAGTACGTC. This sequence joins TRBV28 and TRBJ2-7, with D tentatively TRBD1 (6 bases). The V gene lost 5 bases and the J gene lost 4 bases, with 12 bases spanning the gap. The CDR3 length is 13 residues. The V gene's germline CDR1 is MDHEN and CDR2 SYDVKM.

The CDR3 coding sequence is TGCAGCGTTGGACTAGCGGGGGATTTCACAGATACGCAGTATTTT. It yields the protein CSVGLAGDFTDTQYF. The chain employs TRBV29-1 and TRBJ2-3; TRBD2 matches 12 bases. This CDR3 is 15 amino acids long. In germline, CDR1 is SQVTM, CDR2 ANQGSEA. V was clipped by 4 bases and J by 2 bases; unmatched bases: 4.

This clone was seen only a few times. The CDR3 protein is CASSLTDGYEQYV. The CDR3 DNA reads as TGTGCCAGCAGCTTAACTGACGGGTACGAGCAGTACGTC. The V and J genes are TRBV7-3 and TRBJ2-7; D call uncertain. Per germline, CDR1 SGHTA and CDR2 FQGTGA. The CDR3 has 13 amino acids. V lost 0 bases and J 4 bases, leaving 7 bases between the germline ends.

This chain links TRBV24-1 with TRBJ1-5; no clear D gene. Germline assignment: CDR1 KGHDR and CDR2 SFDVKD. The V gene lost 3 bases and the J gene lost 7 bases, with 12 bases spanning the gap. The CDR3 has 14 residues. CDR3 in amino acids: CATSDGTIPQPQHF. The CDR3 DNA is TGTGCCACCAGTGATGGCACAATTCCACAGCCCCAGCATTTT.